The text below deals with one T cell receptor (beta chain). Its specificity is not known. This record belongs to a study of OX40 agonist ivuxolimab in advanced cancers. Across the whole study: The patients received agonistic anti-OX40 (CD134) antibody ivuxolimab. The study, taken as a whole, reports: It was also the case that some nonresponders had low normalized T-cell clonal expansion.

Only in-frame clones appear in the TCRdb table, and some are missing; sequencing was by immunoSEQ multiplex PCR. Altogether tens of thousands of clones are present, almost 95% being singletons, with the ten largest covering roughly 18%. Unmatched junction bases numbered 5, after V lost 0 bases and J lost 3 bases. The germline V gene has CDR1 LGHNA and CDR2 YSLEER. The CDR3 extends over 15 amino acids. V is TRBV4-3 and J is TRBJ2-7; 7 bases match TRBD2. Specimen: CD4+ or CD8+ T cells sorted from blood, collected in a trial of the OX40 agonist ivuxolimab. The origin of this receptor is an adult with an advanced solid tumor such as melanoma, head and neck, liver or kidney cancer. DNA for the CDR3: TGCGCCAGCAGCCAAGATATGGGACTACTCTACGAGCAGTACTTC. It specifies CASSQDMGLLYEQYF.